This TCR beta chain stems from a study of CD8+ T cells in alopecia areata. Study summary: Treated patients received severity scores based on the percentage of scalp area affected.

TCR sequencing used cDNA made by reverse transcription of extracted RNA. Sequencing used immunoSEQ multiplex PCR; TCRdb keeps in-frame clones, though not all of them. The top ten clones hold about a tenth of a sample with about 180,000 clones, 51% of them seen once. The study's findings and limits: Alopecia totalis/universalis scalp especially showed more expanded CD8+ clones than normal scalp. Both scalp clonality and the expanded CD8+ clones among the top 100 showed a significant decrease with tofacitinib.

CDR3 length equals 13 residues. The V and J ends lost 5 bases and 5 bases respectively, with 12 bases between them. Germline CDR1 SEHNR, CDR2 FQNEAQ (reference sequence). This clone was seen more than once but under ten times. Its antigen remains unidentified. Documented treatment: oral pan-JAK inhibitor, 5-10 mg twice daily. Specimens obtained from alopecia areata patients comprised lesional scalp punch biopsies and peripheral blood. The genes are TRBV7-9 and TRBJ2-5; D remains unclear. The TCR was taken from a human donor with alopecia areata. The specimen comprised CD8+ T cells sorted from blood, sampled around week 53, from a patient treated with tofacitinib. In DNA, the CDR3 is TGTGCCAGCAGCCCACCCCTACGCGAGACCCAGTACTTC. Its protein product is CASSPPLRETQYF.